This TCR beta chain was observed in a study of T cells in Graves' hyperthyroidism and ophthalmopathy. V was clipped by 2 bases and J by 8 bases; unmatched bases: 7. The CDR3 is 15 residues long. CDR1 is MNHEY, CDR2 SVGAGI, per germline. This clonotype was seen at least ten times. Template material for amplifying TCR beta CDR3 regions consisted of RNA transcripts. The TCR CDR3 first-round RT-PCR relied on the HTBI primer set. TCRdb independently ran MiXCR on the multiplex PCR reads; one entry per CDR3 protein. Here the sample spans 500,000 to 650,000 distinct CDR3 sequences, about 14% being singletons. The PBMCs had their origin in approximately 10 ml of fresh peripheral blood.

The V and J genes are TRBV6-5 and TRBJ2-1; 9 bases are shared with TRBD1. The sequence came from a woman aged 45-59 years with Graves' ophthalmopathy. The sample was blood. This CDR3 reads CASSYVTGGIHEQFF. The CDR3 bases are TGTGCCAGCAGTTACGTGACAGGGGGTATCCATGAGCAGTTCTTC.